Shown below are 25 T cell receptor beta chains from a single sample sequenced in a study of T cell repertoires in cytomegalovirus infection. A single record per CDR3 protein comes from TCRdb applying MiXCR to the reads. This repertoire shows hundreds of thousands of distinct CDR3 sequences, about 30% found once; its top ten account for approximately 13%. For these TCRs, the target antigens are not known. This specimen was cultured CD8+ T cells from PBMCs, taken from culture after CMV antigen stimulation. Source of these receptors: a human donor in good health (CMV status not recorded). Some clones in this sample may be carry-over from other donors' samples.

For this clonotype: This may come from a read error, since a much larger clone is one base off. The conserved closing phenylalanine or tryptophan is absent in this CDR3, likely reflecting a read error. This chain links TRBV7-6 with TRBJ2-2; D perhaps matches TRBD2 (6 bases). V lost 0 bases, J lost 0 bases, and 14 bases lay in between. The CDR3 has 18 amino acids. Germline V gene data show CDR1 as SGHVS and CDR2 as FNYEAQ. This chain's CDR3 is CASSLALAGGSNTGELFL. CDR3 DNA sequence: TGTGCCAGCAGCTTAGCGTTGGCAGGAGGGTCGAACACCGGGGAGCTGTTTTTA.

This clonotype was detected many times. The chain carries TRBV7-8 and TRBJ1-5; D remains ambiguous. The CDR3 is 15 amino acids. V gave up 4 bases and J gave up 2 bases, with 12 bases separating them. The germline gives CDR1 SGHVS, CDR2 FQNEAQ. The CDR3 DNA sequence: TGTGCCAGCAGCTCCCGAGAGGGTGGCAATCAGCCCCAGCATTTT. Protein sequence: CASSSREGGNQPQHF.

This clonotype was seen many times. The chain links TRBV7-8 to TRBJ1-2; D gene uncertain. Germline V gene sequence: CDR1 SGHVS, CDR2 FQNEAQ. V shed 2 bases and J shed 5 bases, with 12 bases lying between them. The CDR3 contains 14 residues. The CDR3 nucleotides read TGTGCCAGCAGCTTAAGAACTAACCCGTATGGCTACACCTTC. Its translation: CASSLRTNPYGYTF.

This clonotype was seen just once. This clone may be a read error of a much larger clone one base away. This chain joins TRBV7-9 and TRBJ2-4, with 9 positions matching TRBD1. Germline-derived CDR1 and CDR2 are SEHNR and FQNEAQ (reference sequence). CDR3 length equals 14 residues. The CDR3: CVSSNRDREDIQYF. The CDR3, as DNA: TGTGTCAGCAGCAACCGGGACAGGGAGGACATTCAGTACTTC.

The rearrangement uses TRBV7-9 and TRBJ2-5, with 10 positions matching TRBD1. The CDR3 loop spans 18 amino acids. Germline CDR1 reads SEHNR; CDR2 reads FQNEAQ (reference sequence). The J segment lost 1 base and the V segment lost 5 bases, leaving 13 bases of the junction unmatched. CDR3 coding DNA: TGTGCCAGCAGCACGCAGGGACAGGGGATGGGGAGCCAAGAGACCCAGTACTTC. This codes for CASSTQGQGMGSQETQYF. The full variable domain, completed using reference TRBV7-9 and TRBJ2-5, is DTGVSQNPRHKITKRGQNVTFRCDPISEHNRLYWYRQTLGQGPEFLTYFQNEAQLEKSRLLSDRFSAERPKGSFSTLEIQRTEQGDSAMYLCASSTQGQGMGSQETQYFGPGTRLLVL.

The chain employs TRBV6-2 or TRBV6-3 and TRBJ2-7; 9 nucleotides line up with TRBD1. CDR3 size: 16 residues. The germline V gene encodes CDR1 MNHEY and CDR2 SVGEGT. The V and J ends lost 6 bases and 0 bases, in that order; junction bases with no gene match: 9. In DNA form, the CDR3 reads TGTGCCAGCAGATTAGACCGGGACAGGGTCTCCTACGAGCAGTACTTC. Translated: CASRLDRDRVSYEQYF.

The chain recombines TRBV19 with TRBJ1-5; D remains ambiguous. Germline lookup yields CDR1 LNHDA and CDR2 SQIVND (reference sequence). The CDR3 consists of 12 residues. The V end lost 6 bases, the J end lost 2 bases, and 5 bases lay between the germline ends. The CDR3 DNA reads as TGTGCCAGTAGACTTGGCAATCAGCCCCAGCATTTT. It translates to CASRLGNQPQHF.

V gene TRBV2 combines with J gene TRBJ2-5, with D uncertain. Germline-derived CDR1 and CDR2 are SNHLY and FYNNEI. The V gene lost 0 bases and the J gene lost 5 bases, with 16 bases spanning the gap. This CDR3 comprises 16 residues. CDR3 coding DNA: TGTGCCAGCAGTGAAGCGTTTAACGGTCCCGTTGAGACCCAGTACTTC. Translating it yields CASSEAFNGPVETQYF. The full variable domain, with the rest looked up from reference TRBV2 and TRBJ2-5, is EPEVTQTPSHQVTQMGQEVILRCVPISNHLYFYWYRQILGQKVEFLVSFYNNEISEKSEIFDDQFSVERPDGSNFTLKIRSTKLEDSAMYFCASSEAFNGPVETQYFGPGTRLLVL.

This clonotype was seen more than once but under ten times. The chain is built from TRBV12-3 or TRBV12-4 and TRBJ2-5; 10 bases fit TRBD2. Losses at the gene ends were 6 bases for V and 7 bases for J; bases not matched to a gene: 2. The CDR3 spans 12 residues. The CDR3 sequence is CASRSGGGTQYF. The CDR3 region has the DNA TGTGCCAGCAGGAGCGGGGGGGGGACCCAGTACTTC.

There are many counts of this clonotype. CDR3 amino acids: CASSLEQVSGTDTQYF. The CDR3 coding sequence is TGTGCCAGCAGCTTAGAACAGGTCTCTGGCACAGATACGCAGTATTTT. The chain carries TRBV7-2 and TRBJ2-3; D is perhaps TRBD1 (5 bases). Germline lookup yields CDR1 SGHTA and CDR2 FQGNSA. The CDR3 consists of 16 residues. Trimming removed 1 base from V and 1 base from J, with 12 bases in between. The full variable domain, completed using reference TRBV7-2 and TRBJ2-3, is GAGVSQSPSNKVTEKGKDVELRCDPISGHTALYWYRQSLGQGLEFLIYFQGNSAPDKSGLPSDRFSAERTGGSVSTLTIQRTQQEDSAVYLCASSLEQVSGTDTQYFGPGTRLTVL.

J is TRBJ1-6 and V is TRBV6-8; the D is unclear. Trimming removed 2 bases from V and 9 bases from J, with 8 bases in between. The CDR3 contains 13 residues. CDR1 and CDR2 (germline): MNHGY, SAAAGT. The CDR3 coding sequence is TGTGCCAGCAGTTACGGGCGGGTTTCACCCCTCCACTTT. As protein: CASSYGRVSPLHF.

The chain carries TRBV12-3 or TRBV12-4 and TRBJ2-1; D is possibly TRBD1 (6 bases). The V and J ends lost 8 bases and 4 bases respectively, with 15 bases between them. The CDR3 is made up of 14 amino acids. CDR3 residues: CASGFLGAYNEQFF. CDR3 DNA sequence: TGTGCCAGCGGATTTTTGGGGGCTTACAATGAGCAGTTCTTC.

This clonotype was observed many times. The genes are TRBV7-8 and TRBJ1-1; 7 nucleotides align to TRBD1. In germline, CDR1 is SGHVS, CDR2 FQNEAQ. Germline trimming cut 2 bases from V and 1 base from J; bases unmatched to any gene: 7. The CDR3 consists of 16 residues. The CDR3 sequence: CASSLQGGRANTEAFF. The DNA of the CDR3 is TGTGCCAGCAGCTTACAGGGGGGCCGGGCGAACACTGAAGCTTTCTTT.

This clonotype was seen a few times. The CDR3 DNA is TGTGCCACGGGCGGCCCTAGCGGGGGGAATGAGCAGTTCTTC. It codes for CATGGPSGGNEQFF. The chain employs TRBV15 and TRBJ2-1; TRBD2 matches at 11 bases. Germline assignment: CDR1 LNHNV and CDR2 YYDKDF (reference sequence). V lost 9 bases, J lost 7 bases, and 8 bases stayed unmatched. The CDR3 runs 14 residues.

The gene calls are TRBV11-2 and TRBJ2-3; 11 nucleotides line up with TRBD2. The V gene's germline CDR1 is SGHAT and CDR2 FQNNGV. This CDR3 has 16 residues. The junction had 6 bases not matched to a gene; V was cut back by 1 base and J by 6 bases. This chain's CDR3 is CASSLGLAGYWDTQYF. As DNA, the CDR3 is TGTGCCAGCAGCTTAGGACTAGCGGGGTACTGGGATACGCAGTATTTT.

This chain links TRBV12-3 or TRBV12-4 with TRBJ2-4; TRBD2 might be the D (5 bases). Trimming shortened V by 5 bases and J by 7 bases, and 6 bases separated the two germline ends. This CDR3 contains 11 residues. The CDR3 reads CASSRGNIQYF. CDR3 in DNA: TGTGCCAGCAGTCGAGGGAACATTCAGTACTTC.

As DNA, the CDR3 is TGTGCCAGCAGAGGGACTAGCGGGGGCCTCATCCTCCGGAATGAGCAGTTCTTC. This translates into CASRGTSGGLILRNEQFF. The chain employs TRBV2 and TRBJ2-1, with 14 bases lining up with TRBD2. This CDR3 has 18 residues. The ends lost 6 bases at V and 7 bases at J; junction bases unmatched: 14. Germline assignment: CDR1 SNHLY and CDR2 FYNNEI.

This clonotype was counted only a few times. V is TRBV7-8 and J is TRBJ2-1; D remains unclear. Germline V gene data show CDR1 as SGHVS and CDR2 as FQNEAQ. V shed 4 bases and J shed 5 bases, with 15 bases lying between them. The CDR3 is 15 amino acids. The chain's CDR3 is CASSSPGGVDNEQFF. CDR3 coding DNA: TGTGCCAGCAGCTCCCCGGGTGGTGTTGACAATGAGCAGTTCTTC.

This clonotype occurred a few times. The rearrangement uses TRBV7-9 and TRBJ1-1; D is possibly TRBD1 (5 bases). There are 13 residues in the CDR3. V was trimmed by 5 bases and J by 5 bases, leaving 12 bases between them. Germline CDR1 reads SEHNR; CDR2 reads FQNEAQ (reference sequence). CDR3 bases: TGTGCCAGCAGCCCGGTGGGGGTTACTGAAGCTTTCTTT. Its translation is CASSPVGVTEAFF.

This clonotype was detected only a few times. The rearrangement links TRBV10-3 to TRBJ2-2; either TRBD1 or TRBD2 may supply D (7 bases each). This CDR3 has 14 residues. Per the germline V gene, CDR1 is ENHRY and CDR2 is SYGVKD. The V and J ends lost 11 bases and 4 bases respectively, with 17 bases between them. The CDR3 nucleotides are TGTGCCTCACAGAGGGAGGGGGCCACCGGGGAGCTGTTTTTT. Amino acid sequence: CASQREGATGELFF.

This clonotype was counted many times. This chain joins TRBV7-6 and TRBJ1-1; D not certain. The length of the CDR3 is 14 residues. Germline V lookup: CDR1 SGHVS, CDR2 FNYEAQ. Deletions cut 5 bases from V and 0 bases from J, with 10 bases between. CDR3 amino acids: CASSLDGMNTEAFF. Here the CDR3 DNA reads TGTGCCAGCAGCCTGGACGGGATGAACACTGAAGCTTTCTTT. Drawing the rest from reference TRBV7-6 and TRBJ1-1, the complete variable domain is GAGVSQSPRYKVTKRGQDVALRCDPISGHVSLYWYRQALGQGPEFLTYFNYEAQQDKSGLPNDRFSAERPEGSISTLTIQRTEQRDSAMYRCASSLDGMNTEAFFGQGTRLTVV.

The CDR3 is CSVDRDTNTEAFF. In nucleotides, the CDR3 is TGCAGCGTGGATAGGGATACGAACACTGAAGCTTTCTTT. The chain links TRBV29-1 to TRBJ1-1; D is uncertain. The V gene's germline CDR1 is SQVTM and CDR2 ANQGSEA. The CDR3 runs 13 residues. Trimming pared 6 bases from V and 1 base from J, leaving 12 bases between.

This clonotype showed up just a few times. The genes are TRBV27 and TRBJ2-6, with D unclear. This CDR3 comprises 15 residues. Germline CDR1 is MNHEY and CDR2 is SMNVEV (reference sequence). V was trimmed by 3 bases and J by 1 base, leaving 7 bases between them. This CDR3 reads CASSLIQSGANVLTF. The CDR3 DNA sequence: TGTGCCAGCAGTTTGATTCAGTCTGGGGCCAACGTCCTGACTTTC.

This clonotype was observed a few times. J is TRBJ2-5 and V is TRBV12-3 or TRBV12-4, with 8 bases identical to TRBD2. CDR3 length equals 24 residues. Trimming at V came to 6 bases and at J to 1 base, leaving 34 bases not matched to a gene. The CDR3 loop is CASRYRGYYVGDSKAGGLQETQYF. CDR3 nucleotide sequence: TGTGCCAGCAGATATAGGGGCTATTACGTCGGGGATAGTAAGGCGGGGGGCCTCCAAGAGACCCAGTACTTC.

Notes on this clonotype: A junction end diverges from the germline sequence, so it may reflect a read error. This chain connects TRBV5-3 to TRBJ2-1; D is perhaps TRBD1 (5 bases). TRBV5-3 is identified as an open reading frame with a role that is uncertain. This CDR3 has 20 amino acids. The CDR3 sequence is CASSLAGGRETSIPYNEQFF. The DNA for the CDR3 is TGTGCCAGCAGCTTGGCCGGTGGCAGGGAAACTTCAATACCCTACAATGAGCAGTTCTTC.